The 17 T cell receptor beta chains below come from one sample, sequenced in a study of radiotherapy plus CTLA-4 blockade in lung cancer. TCRdb's copy holds only in-frame clones and misses some; the assay was immunoSEQ multiplex PCR. The profile shows 15,000 or so clones, 72% of them singletons. The material was peripheral blood, obtained from a patient treated with radiotherapy plus ipilimumab. The receptors were sampled from a human donor with non-small cell lung cancer whose response to radiotherapy plus ipilimumab could not be evaluated.

The chain links TRBV27 to TRBJ2-7; 10 bases line up with TRBD1. Germline loops: CDR1 MNHEY, CDR2 SMNVEV (reference sequence). The CDR3 consists of 14 residues. V was pared by 4 bases and J by 5 bases, with 5 bases of the junction left unmatched. This chain's CDR3 is CASSSGTGEDEQYF. The CDR3 coding sequence is TGTGCCAGCAGTTCGGGGACAGGGGAGGACGAGCAGTACTTC.

This clone has a handful of counts. This chain uses TRBV5-8 with TRBJ1-1, with D tentatively TRBD1 (6 bases). V was pared by 0 bases and J by 8 bases, with 11 bases between. CDR1 SGHTS and CDR2 YDEGEE come from the germline V gene. The CDR3 covers 13 residues. This CDR3 is CASSLVPGTEAFF. As DNA, the CDR3 is TGTGCCAGCAGCTTGGTACCCGGGACAGAAGCTTTCTTT.

The CDR3 here is CASSLQGNQETQYF. CDR3 coding DNA: TGTGCCAGTAGTTTACAGGGGAATCAAGAGACCCAGTACTTC. V gene TRBV19 combines with J gene TRBJ2-5; 7 bases match TRBD1. The CDR3 extends over 14 amino acids. The V gene's germline CDR1 is LNHDA and CDR2 SQIVND (reference sequence). The junction had 5 bases not matched to a gene; V was cut back by 5 bases and J by 2 bases.

The V call is TRBV7-6, the J call TRBJ1-1; 7 positions match TRBD1. The CDR3 is made up of 16 amino acids. Germline trimming cut 6 bases from V and 4 bases from J; bases unmatched to any gene: 14. Per germline, CDR1 SGHVS and CDR2 FNYEAQ. Here the CDR3 reads CASRSQGGNVITEAFF. The CDR3 nucleotides are TGTGCCAGCAGATCGCAGGGGGGTAATGTGATCACTGAAGCTTTCTTT.

The chain uses TRBV10-2 and TRBJ1-2; D uncertain. Trimming left V 7 bases short and J 5 bases short, with 14 bases between. The germline V gene encodes CDR1 WSHSY and CDR2 SAAADI. CDR3 size: 13 residues. The CDR3, as DNA: TGCGCCAGCAATGGAGGGAAAGAATATGGCTACACCTTC. Amino acid sequence: CASNGGKEYGYTF.

This clone appeared a few times. V usage is TRBV30 and J usage is TRBJ1-6, with TRBD1 matching 8 bases. Germline V gene data show CDR1 as GTSNPN and CDR2 as SVGIG (reference sequence). The V segment lost 1 base and the J segment 7 bases; nucleotides outside the gene matches: 0. The CDR3 has 13 residues. CDR3 in amino acids: CAWSGQGNSPLHF. CDR3 DNA: TGTGCCTGGAGTGGACAGGGGAATTCACCCCTCCACTTT.

The chain employs TRBV5-1 and TRBJ1-2; D gene uncertain. This CDR3 is built from 16 residues. Between the trimmed V and J ends, which lost 0 bases and 0 bases, there was a span of 12 bases. Looked up from germline, CDR1 is SGHRS and CDR2 is YFSETQ. The CDR3 here is CASSLGASQTNYGYTF. CDR3 DNA sequence: TGCGCCAGCAGCTTGGGGGCGTCTCAGACTAACTATGGCTACACCTTC. The whole variable domain, remainder taken from reference TRBV5-1 and TRBJ1-2, is KAGVTQTPRYLIKTRGQQVTLSCSPISGHRSVSWYQQTPGQGLQFLFEYFSETQRNKGNFPGRFSGRQFSNSRSEMNVSTLELGDSALYLCASSLGASQTNYGYTFGSGTRLTVV.

The V call is TRBV5-8, the J call TRBJ2-3; 8 positions match TRBD1. The CDR3 spans 18 residues. Germline V CDR1 and CDR2: SGHTS, YDEGEE. The V segment lost 0 bases and the J segment 0 bases; nucleotides outside the gene matches: 9. CDR3 protein: CASSLGQGAYTSTDTQYF. CDR3 in DNA: TGTGCCAGCAGCTTGGGGCAGGGGGCCTATACTAGCACAGATACGCAGTATTTT.

This clone was counted a few times. This chain joins TRBV19 and TRBJ1-1; the D is unclear. From germline, CDR1 is LNHDA and CDR2 SQIVND (reference sequence). This CDR3 contains 13 residues. With 4 bases removed from V and 1 base from J, the gap between germline ends came to 7 bases. CDR3 coding DNA: TGTGCCAGTAGTACGGGTTCGAACACTGAAGCTTTCTTT. Protein sequence: CASSTGSNTEAFF.

This clone appeared once. V and J are TRBV6-1 and TRBJ2-2; a possible D gene is TRBD1 (5 bases). The CDR3 runs to 15 residues. Germline V gene data show CDR1 as MNHNS and CDR2 as SASEGT. V was shortened by 4 bases and J by 2 bases, with 11 bases between the two germline ends. The CDR3, as DNA: TGTGCCAGCAGTGTAGGGGCCCGCAACACCGGGGAGCTGTTTTTT. Translation gives CASSVGARNTGELFF.

The chain links TRBV6-6 to TRBJ2-1; D uncertain. CDR1 is MNHNY and CDR2 is SVGAGI in the germline V gene (reference sequence). This CDR3 has 14 residues. Trimming took 5 bases from V and 7 from J, leaving 15 bases between them. CDR3: CASSPRSSRNEQFF. DNA for the CDR3: TGTGCCAGCAGTCCCCGGTCTAGTAGGAATGAGCAGTTCTTC.

This clone was counted only a few times. The chain couples TRBV21-1 to TRBJ2-7; the DNA was not compared with TRBD1, the D call given in the table. TRBV21-1 is listed as a pseudogene. The CDR3 loop spans 15 amino acids. Here the CDR3 reads CASSKARDRENEQYF. CDR3 DNA sequence: TGTGCCAGCAGCAAGGCCCGGGACAGGGAAAACGAGCAGTACTTC.

This rearrangement joins TRBV2 to TRBJ1-2; perhaps TRBD1 as D (6 bases). The CDR3 is 16 amino acids. Trimming stripped 6 bases from V and 4 bases from J, with 21 bases between. Per the germline V gene, CDR1 is SNHLY and CDR2 is FYNNEI. The CDR3 DNA reads TGTGCCAGCAGACCAGGGGCAGTTCAAATTAGCTATGGCTACACCTTC. Its protein product is CASRPGAVQISYGYTF.

V is TRBV27 and J is TRBJ1-1, with D tentatively TRBD1 (5 bases). This CDR3 region has 13 residues. Germline assignment: CDR1 MNHEY and CDR2 SMNVEV (reference sequence). Trimming pared 1 base from V and 9 bases from J, leaving 12 bases between. As DNA, the CDR3 is TGTGCCAGCAGTTTATGGAAGGACATGAAAGCTTTCTTT. This gives the protein CASSLWKDMKAFF.

This clone was seen a single time. The chain recombines TRBV2 with TRBJ2-1; TRBD2 matches at 8 bases. Germline values: CDR1 SNHLY, CDR2 FYNNEI. This CDR3 contains 16 residues. The J segment lost 1 base and the V segment lost 3 bases, leaving 5 bases of the junction unmatched. CDR3 sequence reads: CASSEQGGGSYNEQFF. In nucleotides, the CDR3 is TGTGCCAGCAGTGAGCAGGGCGGGGGGTCCTACAATGAGCAGTTCTTC.

The CDR3 is CASSSGQGYGYTF. The CDR3 DNA sequence: TGCGCCAGCAGCAGTGGACAGGGCTATGGCTACACCTTC. V gene TRBV5-1 combines with J gene TRBJ1-2, with 8 bases lining up with TRBD1. Trimming at V came to 4 bases and at J to 4 bases, leaving 3 bases not matched to a gene. This CDR3 spans 13 amino acids. Germline CDR1 is SGHRS and CDR2 is YFSETQ.

This clone was seen a handful of times. The V gene is TRBV19, the J gene TRBJ1-3, with 11 bases identical to TRBD1. This CDR3 contains 12 residues. Germline CDR1 reads LNHDA; CDR2 reads SQIVND (reference sequence). V shed 10 bases, J shed 11 bases, and the junction held 7 bases outside the gene matches. The CDR3, as DNA: TGTGCCACTGGACAGGGGGCAAGCCCCATATATTTT. Encoded protein: CATGQGASPIYF.